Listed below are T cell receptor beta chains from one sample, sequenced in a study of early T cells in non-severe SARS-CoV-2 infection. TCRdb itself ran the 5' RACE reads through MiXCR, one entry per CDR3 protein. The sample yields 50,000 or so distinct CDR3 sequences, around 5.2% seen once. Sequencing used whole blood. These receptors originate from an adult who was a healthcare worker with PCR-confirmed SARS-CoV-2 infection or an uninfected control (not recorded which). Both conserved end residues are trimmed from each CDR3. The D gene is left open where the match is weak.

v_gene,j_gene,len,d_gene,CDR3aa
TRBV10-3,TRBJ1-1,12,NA,ATGTQGLNTEAF
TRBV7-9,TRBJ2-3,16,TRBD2,ASSLGTSGTLWTDTQY
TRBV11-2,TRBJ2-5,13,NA,ASSLGGTYQETQY
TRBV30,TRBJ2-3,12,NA,AWTQATSTDTQY
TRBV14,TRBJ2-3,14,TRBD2,ASSLFAGGRSDTQY
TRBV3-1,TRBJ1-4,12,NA,ASSQALAPGLMF
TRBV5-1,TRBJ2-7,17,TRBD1,ASSLYPGQGSGMPYEQY
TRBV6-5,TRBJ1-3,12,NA,ASRPDSSGNTIY
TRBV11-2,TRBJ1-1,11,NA,ASSLVVNTEAF
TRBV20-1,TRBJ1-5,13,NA,SAREGSDSNQPQH
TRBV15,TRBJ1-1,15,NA,ATSREPRGQQNTEAF
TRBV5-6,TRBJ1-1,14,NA,ASSSDGIGSDTEAF
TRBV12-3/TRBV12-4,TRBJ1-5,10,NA,ASSLGGQPQH
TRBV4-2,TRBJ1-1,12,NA,ASSFVAMNTEAF
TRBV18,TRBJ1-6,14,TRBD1,ASSLTGAGDNSPLH
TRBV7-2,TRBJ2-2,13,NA,ASSARPTVSGELF
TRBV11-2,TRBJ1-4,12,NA,ASSPRALGRKLF
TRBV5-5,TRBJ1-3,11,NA,ASRGYSGNTIY
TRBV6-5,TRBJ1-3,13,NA,ASSYSTGSGNTIY
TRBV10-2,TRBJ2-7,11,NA,ASRGDTYGEQY
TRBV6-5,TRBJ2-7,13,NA,ASSPPGTSTYEQY
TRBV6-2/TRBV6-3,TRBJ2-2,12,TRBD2,ASQTSVNTGELF
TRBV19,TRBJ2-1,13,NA,ASTRQGEFGNEQF
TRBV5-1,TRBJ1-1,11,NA,ASSLMQNTEAF
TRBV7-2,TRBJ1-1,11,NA,ASSLPRGTEAF
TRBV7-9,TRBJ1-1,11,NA,ASSVRDGGEAF
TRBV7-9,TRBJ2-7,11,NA,ASSFGERYEQY
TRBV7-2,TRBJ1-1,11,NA,ASSLTPSTEAF
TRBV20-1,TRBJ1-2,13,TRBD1,SAIPLQGANYGYT
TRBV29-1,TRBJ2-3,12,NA,SVVTRVNTDTQY
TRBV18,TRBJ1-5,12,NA,ASSPLGLEWPQH
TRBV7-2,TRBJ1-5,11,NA,ASSLGMDQPQH
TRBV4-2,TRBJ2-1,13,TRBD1,ASSHQRQGYNEQF
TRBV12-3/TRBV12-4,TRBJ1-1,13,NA,ASSFGRIMNTEAF
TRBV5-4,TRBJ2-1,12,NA,ASSFSGWYNEQF
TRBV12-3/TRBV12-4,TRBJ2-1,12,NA,ASSVSEINNEQF
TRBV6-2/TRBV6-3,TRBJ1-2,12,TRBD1,ASTDRAPNYGYT
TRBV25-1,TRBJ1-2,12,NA,ASSEFGGSYGYT
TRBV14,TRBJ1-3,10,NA,ASSWDRNTIY
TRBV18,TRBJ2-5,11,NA,ASSPTLQETQY
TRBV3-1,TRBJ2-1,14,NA,ASSQDSGEPYNEQF
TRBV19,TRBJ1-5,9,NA,ASSDVGPQH
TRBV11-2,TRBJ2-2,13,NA,ASHPTRGSAGELF
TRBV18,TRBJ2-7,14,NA,ASSQLPLGSGGEQY
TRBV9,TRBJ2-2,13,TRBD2,ASSPQLRETGELF
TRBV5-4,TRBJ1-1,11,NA,ASSFGVSPEAF
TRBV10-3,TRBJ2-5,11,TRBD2,AISGSGRETQY
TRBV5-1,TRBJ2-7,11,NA,ASSLDDVHEQY
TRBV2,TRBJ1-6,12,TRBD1,ASTGQGTNSPLH
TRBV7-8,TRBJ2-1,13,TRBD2,ASSPEGRGGREQF
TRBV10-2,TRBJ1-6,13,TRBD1,ASKGQGSSNSPLH
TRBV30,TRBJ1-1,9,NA,ACFLNTEAF
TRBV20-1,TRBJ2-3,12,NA,SVAGGRGTDTQY
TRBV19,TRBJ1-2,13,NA,ASNPSTAPRYGYT
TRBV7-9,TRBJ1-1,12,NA,ASSSGLKGTEAF
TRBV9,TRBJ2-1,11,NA,ASSGGYHNEQF